Following are 24 T cell receptor beta chains from one sample sequenced in a study of tumor-infiltrating lymphocytes in primary liver carcinoma. A constant-region primer served to make TCR beta cDNA from roughly 500 ng total RNA. Construction of TCR beta libraries relied on three successive nested multiplex PCR rounds employing slightly modified ARM-PCR. Running around 9 cycles apiece, the first two PCR rounds relied on TRBV1-TRBV30 forward primers together with a C-beta reverse primer. Using its own MiXCR run on the multiplex PCR reads, TCRdb lists one record per CDR3 protein. Seen here are under 45,000 distinct CDR3 sequences, approximately 73% observed once, and the top ten hold under 20%. It was from about 20-30 mg of unsorted bulk tissue that RNA and DNA were co-extracted. The source material was liver tumor tissue from sampling region 4. Subset meaning: tumor region T4, right-lateral pole. The receptors were gathered from a man in his forties with primary liver carcinoma and hepatitis B virus infection.

Notes on this clonotype: A read error is possible here, since a much larger clone lies one base away. The CDR3 carries no conserved terminal phenylalanine or tryptophan, so it likely arises from a read error. V usage is TRBV28 and J usage is TRBJ2-7; tentative D call: TRBD1 (6 bases). Germline V CDR1 and CDR2: MDHEN, SYDVKM. Trimming left V 6 bases short and J 9 bases short, with 21 bases between. The CDR3 is 14 residues long. DNA for the CDR3: TGTGCCAGCAGCTTAGCCGGGACAATTCGGTGGCAGTACCTC. Its translation: CASSLAGTIRWQYL.

The table lists this clonotype with a few counts. This clone may be a read error of a much larger clone one base away. This rearrangement joins TRBV2 to TRBJ2-1; D is unresolved. V dropped 2 bases and J dropped 3 bases, with 5 bases sitting between them. The CDR3 totals 13 residues. Germline-derived CDR1 and CDR2 are SNHLY and FYNNEI. The CDR3 is CASSEHVYNEQFF. In DNA form, the CDR3 reads TGTGCCAGCAGTGAACATGTCTACAATGAGCAGTTCTTC. Drawing the rest from reference TRBV2 and TRBJ2-1, the complete variable domain is EPEVTQTPSHQVTQMGQEVILRCVPISNHLYFYWYRQILGQKVEFLVSFYNNEISEKSEIFDDQFSVERPDGSNFTLKIRSTKLEDSAMYFCASSEHVYNEQFFGPGTRLTVL.

By frequency in the sample, this clonotype is medium-sized. This chain links TRBV30 with TRBJ2-7, with 10 nucleotides matching TRBD2. The CDR3 has 14 residues. Trimming cost V 1 base and J 3 bases; bases outside gene matches: 3. The germline gives CDR1 GTSNPN, CDR2 SVGIG (reference sequence). CDR3 nucleotide sequence: TGTGCCTGGAGTGGGACTAGCGGATTCTACGAGCAGTACTTC. It codes for CAWSGTSGFYEQYF.

This clonotype was counted only a few times. The genes are TRBV20-1 and TRBJ1-2; D may be TRBD1 (6 bases). CDR1 is DFQATT and CDR2 is SNEGSKA in the germline V gene (reference sequence). The CDR3 is 15 amino acids. The ends were cut back, 3 bases at V and 8 bases at J, with 22 bases in the middle. The CDR3 sequence: CSARDTGQPRWGYTF. The CDR3 bases are TGCAGTGCTAGGGACACTGGACAGCCAAGGTGGGGCTACACCTTC.

This clonotype came up a few times. At one end the junction does not follow the germline gene, possibly because of a read error. This sequence joins TRBV29-1 and TRBJ2-1, with 8 bases aligning to TRBD2. This CDR3 is built from 14 residues. Germline CDR1 and CDR2: SQVTM and ANQGSEA. CDR3 residues: CSHRTSGDYDEQFF. Here the CDR3 DNA reads TGTAGTCACCGTACTAGCGGAGACTACGATGAGCAGTTCTTC.

Worth noting for this clonotype: One end of the junction varies from germline; a read error may be responsible. V gene TRBV5-1 combines with J gene TRBJ2-1; 8 bases map to TRBD1. From germline, CDR1 is SGHRS and CDR2 YFSETQ. There are 16 residues in the CDR3. DNA for the CDR3: TGCGCCTGCAGCTTGGCCCCGGGACAGGAATACAATGAGCAATTCTTC. This gives the protein CACSLAPGQEYNEQFF.

On this clonotype: The junction and the germline gene differ at one end; a read error may be behind it. The chain joins TRBV6-2 or TRBV6-3 to TRBJ1-1; no definite D call. The CDR3 contains 12 residues. From germline, CDR1 is MNHEY and CDR2 SVGEGT. In DNA, the CDR3 is TGTACCAGCGGGAGACGTAACACTGAAGCCTTCTTT. Residues: CTSGRRNTEAFF.

Worth noting for this clonotype: One base away lies a much larger clone, so this may be a sequencing read error. The chain recombines TRBV18 with TRBJ1-1; possible D gene TRBD1, 5 bases. Germline V CDR1 and CDR2: KGHSH, LQKENI. This CDR3 has 14 amino acids. The CDR3 spells CVSSPPLGVTEAFF. DNA for the CDR3: TGTGTCAGCTCACCACCGTTAGGGGTTACTGAAGCTTTCTTT.

This clonotype was observed at least ten times. The chain employs TRBV5-4 and TRBJ1-6; 9 positions agree with TRBD1. Germline V gene lookup returns CDR1 SGHNT and CDR2 YYREEE (reference sequence). V lost 6 bases, J lost 10 bases, and 2 bases stayed unmatched. CDR3 size: 12 residues. The CDR3 DNA reads as TGTGCCAGCACCGGACAGGGGTCACCCCTCCACTTT. Its protein is CASTGQGSPLHF. Full variable domain (outside the CDR3, taken from reference TRBV5-4 and TRBJ1-6): ETGVTQSPTHLIKTRGQQVTLRCSSQSGHNTVSWYQQALGQGPQFIFQYYREEENGRGNFPPRFSGLQFPNYSSELNVNALELDDSALYLCASTGQGSPLHFGNGTRLTVT.

Worth noting for this clonotype: A much larger clone sits a single nucleotide away, making a read error possible. The chain recombines TRBV19 with TRBJ2-1; D is possibly TRBD1 (6 bases). Trimming removed 3 bases from V and 8 bases from J, with 17 bases in between. The V gene's germline CDR1 is LNHDA and CDR2 SQIVND (reference sequence). The CDR3 consists of 15 residues. CDR3 loop: CASSIGQDSVHEQFF. CDR3 bases: TGTGCCAGTAGTATCGGGCAGGACAGCGTGCATGAGCAGTTCTTC.

A remark on this clonotype: Without the conserved terminal phenylalanine or tryptophan, this CDR3 likely stems from a read error. The J gene is TRBJ2-3, the V gene TRBV28; D remains ambiguous. The CDR3 is 12 residues long. Germline V lookup: CDR1 MDHEN, CDR2 SYDVKM. The CDR3 sequence: CVSTRQSDTQYL. In DNA, the CDR3 is TGTGTCAGCACCCGCCAGTCAGATACGCAGTATTTG.

As for this clonotype: A read error may produce the germline difference seen at one junction end. The chain uses TRBV10-2 and TRBJ1-1; tentatively, D is TRBD1 (6 bases). CDR3 size: 13 residues. Per germline, CDR1 WSHSY and CDR2 SAAADI. The CDR3 DNA reads as TGCTCCAGCATACGGGGGCGCGTCTCTGGAACTTTCTTT. Translated, it gives CSSIRGRVSGTFF.

Many counts were recorded for this clonotype. V and J are TRBV19 and TRBJ1-2, with TRBD1 matching 7 bases. Germline V lookup: CDR1 LNHDA, CDR2 SQIVND (reference sequence). There are 14 residues in the CDR3. V lost 4 bases and J lost 8; bases outside the gene matches: 10. DNA for the CDR3: TGTGCCAGTAGTACGGGACAGATGATAGGGGGCTACACCTTC. Protein: CASSTGQMIGGYTF.

As regards this clonotype: The junction departs from the called germline gene at one end, perhaps through a read error. The chain joins TRBV6-5 to TRBJ1-1, with 8 bases identical to TRBD1. The germline gives CDR1 MNHEY, CDR2 SVGAGI. CDR3 length equals 13 residues. DNA for the CDR3: TGTGCCAGCAGTAAGACAGGGGACACAGAAGCTTTCTTT. The encoded protein is CASSKTGDTEAFF.

The rearrangement uses TRBV29-1 and TRBJ2-3; 7 bases fit TRBD1. The length of the CDR3 is 12 residues. The V segment lost 4 bases and the J segment 12 bases; nucleotides outside the gene matches: 10. The germline CDR1 and CDR2 sequences are SQVTM and ANQGSEA. The CDR3 reads CSVAAKGATQYF. Here the CDR3 DNA reads TGCAGCGTTGCTGCTAAGGGGGCTACACAGTATTTT.

Remarks on this clonotype: In this CDR3 the conserved last residue, phenylalanine or tryptophan, is missing, so a read error is likely. The V call is TRBV29-1, the J call TRBJ2-1; D gene unclear. Germline CDR1 is SQVTM and CDR2 is ANQGSEA. The CDR3 runs 13 residues. The CDR3, as DNA: TGCAGCGTTCAGGTATCGTCCGGGCATGAACAGTTCTCC. Encoded protein: CSVQVSSGHEQFS.

The chain employs TRBV6-2 or TRBV6-3 and TRBJ2-1; D is tentatively TRBD1 or TRBD2 (5 bases each). CDR1 and CDR2 (germline): MNHEY, SVGEGT. The length of the CDR3 is 16 residues. V shed 7 bases and J shed 12 bases, with 28 bases lying between them. The CDR3 sequence: CASTPRTGTYYSGQFF. The CDR3 DNA is TGTGCCAGCACCCCAAGAACCGGGACCTATTATAGTGGGCAGTTCTTC.

In this sample, this clonotype turned up once. A much larger clone differs from this one at a single base, so this may be a read error. The chain links TRBV3-1 to TRBJ2-3; no clear D gene. Germline V gene data show CDR1 as LGHDT and CDR2 as YNNKEL (reference sequence). This CDR3 is built from 12 residues. The CDR3, as DNA: TGTGCCAGCAGCCAAGTCGGAGATACGCTGTATTTT. Residues: CASSQVGDTLYF.

The chain employs TRBV12-3 or TRBV12-4 and TRBJ1-5; a weak D match, TRBD1 (5 bases). This CDR3 spans 15 amino acids. The CDR3 region is CVSTWGTAINQPQHF. The CDR3 nucleotides are TGTGTCAGTACGTGGGGCACCGCAATAAATCAGCCCCAGCATTTT.

This clonotype was seen just once. The junction shows a germline mismatch at one end, possibly a read error. The chain links TRBV29-1 to TRBJ2-5, with D tentatively TRBD1 (5 bases). CDR1 and CDR2 (germline): SQVTM, ANQGSEA. CDR3 length equals 15 residues. CDR3 in DNA: TGCAACGTTGATGCGAACAGGAGACGAGCAGAGACCCAGTACTTC. Translation: CNVDANRRRAETQYF.

This clonotype was seen a handful of times. This is likely a read error, given that the CDR3 carries no conserved phenylalanine or tryptophan at its end. The limits of the CDR3 on the DNA are not certain, so only TCRdb's listed CDR3 is given. The rearrangement uses TRBV11-2 and TRBJ2-7. Germline V CDR1 and CDR2: SGHAT, FQNNGV. The CDR3 numbers 14 amino acids, ends counted. The CDR3 protein is CASSSKRNSYERYS.

This clonotype was found once. A much bigger clone sits one base away, suggesting this may be a read error. This chain connects TRBV9 to TRBJ2-7; tentative D call: TRBD2 (6 bases). Germline V gene lookup returns CDR1 SGDLS and CDR2 YYNGEE. This CDR3 comprises 13 residues. The V and J ends lost 9 bases and 3 bases respectively, with 16 bases between them. CDR3 protein: CATTQEGNYEQYF. Here the CDR3 DNA reads TGTGCCACGACACAGGAGGGAAACTACGAGCAGTACTTC.

V and J are TRBV7-2 and TRBJ2-7, with TRBD2 as a possible D gene (6 bases). The germline V and J ends were trimmed by 8 bases and 10 bases, with 21 bases remaining between them. The CDR3 runs 13 residues. Germline V gives CDR1 SGHTA, CDR2 FQGNSA. The CDR3 nucleotides are TGTGCCAGCGGCTCCACTACTAGCAGGGACCAGTACTTC. Translated: CASGSTTSRDQYF.

The chain combines TRBV5-4 with TRBJ2-5; 7 bases agree with TRBD2. The CDR3 runs to 16 residues. Unmatched junction bases numbered 14, after V lost 4 bases and J lost 5 bases. Germline lookup yields CDR1 SGHNT and CDR2 YYREEE (reference sequence). The CDR3 DNA is TGTGCCAGCAGCGGAACAACAGGAGGGAGGGTGGAGACCCAGTACTTC. Translating gives CASSGTTGGRVETQYF. Complete variable domain (other parts from reference TRBV5-4 and TRBJ2-5): ETGVTQSPTHLIKTRGQQVTLRCSSQSGHNTVSWYQQALGQGPQFIFQYYREEENGRGNFPPRFSGLQFPNYSSELNVNALELDDSALYLCASSGTTGGRVETQYFGPGTRLLVL.